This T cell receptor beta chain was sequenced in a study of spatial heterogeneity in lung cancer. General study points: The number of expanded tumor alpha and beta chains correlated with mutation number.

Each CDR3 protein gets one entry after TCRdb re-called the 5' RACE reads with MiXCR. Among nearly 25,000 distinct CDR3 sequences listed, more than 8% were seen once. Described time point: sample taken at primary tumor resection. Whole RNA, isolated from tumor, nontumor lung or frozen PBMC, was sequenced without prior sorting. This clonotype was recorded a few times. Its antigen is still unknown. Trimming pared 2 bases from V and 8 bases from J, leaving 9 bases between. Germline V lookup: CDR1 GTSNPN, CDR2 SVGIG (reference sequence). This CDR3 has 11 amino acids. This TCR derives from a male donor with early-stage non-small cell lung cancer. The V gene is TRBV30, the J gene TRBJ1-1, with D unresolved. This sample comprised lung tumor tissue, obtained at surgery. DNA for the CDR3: TGTGCCTGGAGTTCGTTGGGCGAAGCTTTCTTT. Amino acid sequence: CAWSSLGEAFF.